The present T cell receptor (beta chain) was sequenced within a study of T-cell reconstitution after alpha-beta-depleted transplantation in children. CDR3 length: 15 amino acids. Trimming removed 4 bases at V and 7 bases at J, with 17 bases between. CDR1 LGHNA and CDR2 YSLEER come from the germline V gene. TCRbeta library construction was performed incorporating unique molecular identifiers. TCRdb independently ran MiXCR on the PCR reads; one entry per CDR3 protein. The table has some 590,000 distinct CDR3 sequences, 10% to 13% seen once. This clonotype was detected a few times. The receptor's source is a human donor who donated a stem cell graft to a child with acute myeloid leukemia. The sample was PBMCs from the stem cell graft donor, taken from the stem cell graft. The genes are TRBV4-3 and TRBJ2-1, with a tentative D call TRBD2 (5 bases). The CDR3: CASSPISGAWNEQFF. The CDR3 nucleotides are TGCGCCAGCAGCCCTATAAGCGGAGCCTGGAATGAGCAGTTCTTC.